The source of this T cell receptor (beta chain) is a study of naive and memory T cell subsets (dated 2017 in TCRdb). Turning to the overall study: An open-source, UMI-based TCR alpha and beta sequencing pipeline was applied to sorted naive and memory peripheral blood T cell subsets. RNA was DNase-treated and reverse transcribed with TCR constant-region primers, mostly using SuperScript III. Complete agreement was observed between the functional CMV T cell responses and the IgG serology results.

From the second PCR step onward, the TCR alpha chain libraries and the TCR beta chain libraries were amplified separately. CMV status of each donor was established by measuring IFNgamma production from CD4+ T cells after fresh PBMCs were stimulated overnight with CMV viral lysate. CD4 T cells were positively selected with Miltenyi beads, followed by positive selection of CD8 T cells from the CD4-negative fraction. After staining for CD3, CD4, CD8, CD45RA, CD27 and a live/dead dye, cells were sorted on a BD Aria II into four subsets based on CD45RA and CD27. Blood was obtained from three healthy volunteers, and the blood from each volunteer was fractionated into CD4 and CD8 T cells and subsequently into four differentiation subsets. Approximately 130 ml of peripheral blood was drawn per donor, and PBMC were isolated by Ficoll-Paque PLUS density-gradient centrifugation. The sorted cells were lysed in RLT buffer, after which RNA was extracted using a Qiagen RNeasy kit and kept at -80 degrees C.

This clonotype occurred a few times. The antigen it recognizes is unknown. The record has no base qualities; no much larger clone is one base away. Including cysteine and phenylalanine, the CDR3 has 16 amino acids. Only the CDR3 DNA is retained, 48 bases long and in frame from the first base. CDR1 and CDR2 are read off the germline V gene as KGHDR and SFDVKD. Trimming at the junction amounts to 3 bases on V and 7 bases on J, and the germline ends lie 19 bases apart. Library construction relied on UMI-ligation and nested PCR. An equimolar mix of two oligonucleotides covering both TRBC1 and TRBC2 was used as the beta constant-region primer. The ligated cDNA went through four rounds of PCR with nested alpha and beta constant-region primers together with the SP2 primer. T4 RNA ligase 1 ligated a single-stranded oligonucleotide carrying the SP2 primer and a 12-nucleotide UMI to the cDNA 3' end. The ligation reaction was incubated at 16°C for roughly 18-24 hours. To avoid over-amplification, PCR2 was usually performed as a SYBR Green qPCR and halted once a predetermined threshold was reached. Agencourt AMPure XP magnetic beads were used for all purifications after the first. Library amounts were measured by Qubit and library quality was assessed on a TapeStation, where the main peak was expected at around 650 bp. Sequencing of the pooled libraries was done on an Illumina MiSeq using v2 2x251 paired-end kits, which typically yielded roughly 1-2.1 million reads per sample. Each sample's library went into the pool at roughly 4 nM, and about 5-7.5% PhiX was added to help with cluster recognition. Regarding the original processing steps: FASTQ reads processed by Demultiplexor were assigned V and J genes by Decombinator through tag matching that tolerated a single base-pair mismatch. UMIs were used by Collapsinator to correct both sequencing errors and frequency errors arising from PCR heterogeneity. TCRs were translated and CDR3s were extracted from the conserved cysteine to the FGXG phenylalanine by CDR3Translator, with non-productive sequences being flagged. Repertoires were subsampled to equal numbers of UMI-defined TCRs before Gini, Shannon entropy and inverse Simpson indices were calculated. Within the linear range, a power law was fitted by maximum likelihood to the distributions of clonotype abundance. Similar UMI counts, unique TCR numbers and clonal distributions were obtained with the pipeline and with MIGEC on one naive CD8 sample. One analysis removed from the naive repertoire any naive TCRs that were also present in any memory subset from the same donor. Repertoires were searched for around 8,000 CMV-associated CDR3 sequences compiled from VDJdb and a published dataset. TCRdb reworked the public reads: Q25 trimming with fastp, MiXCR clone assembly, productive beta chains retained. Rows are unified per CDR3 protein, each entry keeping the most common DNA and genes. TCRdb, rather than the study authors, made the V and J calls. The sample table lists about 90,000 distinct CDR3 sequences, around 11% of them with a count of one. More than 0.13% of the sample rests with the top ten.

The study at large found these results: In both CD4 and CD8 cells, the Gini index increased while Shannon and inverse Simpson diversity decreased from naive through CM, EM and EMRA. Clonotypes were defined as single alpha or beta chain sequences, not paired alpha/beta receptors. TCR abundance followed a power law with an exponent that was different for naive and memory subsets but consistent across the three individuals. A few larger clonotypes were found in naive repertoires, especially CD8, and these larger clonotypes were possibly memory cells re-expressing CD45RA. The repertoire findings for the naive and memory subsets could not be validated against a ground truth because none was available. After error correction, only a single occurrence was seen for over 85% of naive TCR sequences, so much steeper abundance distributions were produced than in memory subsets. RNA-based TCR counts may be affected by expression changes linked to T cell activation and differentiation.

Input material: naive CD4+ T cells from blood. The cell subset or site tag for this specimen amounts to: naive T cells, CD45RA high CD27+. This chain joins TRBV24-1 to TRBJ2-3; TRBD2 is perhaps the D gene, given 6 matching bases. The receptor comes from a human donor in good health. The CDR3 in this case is CATSDPGGANPHTQYF. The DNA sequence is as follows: TGTGCCACCAGTGATCCCGGAGGGGCGAATCCCCATACGCAGTATTTT.